This T cell receptor (beta chain) is drawn from a study of PD-L1 blockade in urothelial cancer. Study in general: About 85% of the roughly 29 patients were men whose urothelial cancer was bladder-origin. Analyses were performed on blood at 3 weeks after treatment start (the second dose) and at 6 weeks.

Findings of the study overall: A below-median TCR clonality in blood before treatment predicted better survival.

With regard to this clone: Its antigen is not identified.

The sample's time point: peripheral blood 6 weeks after treatment start. Only in-frame clones appear in the TCRdb table, and some are missing; sequencing was by immunoSEQ multiplex PCR. The table includes more than 90,000 clones, over 65% detected once. This CDR3 is 15 amino acids long. V dropped 2 bases and J dropped 5; count of bases not matched to a gene: 9. Germline CDR1 SGHRS, CDR2 YFSETQ. The sequence was collected from a man in his sixties or seventies with urothelial cancer. Sequences were derived from PBMCs, sampled around atezolizumab (anti-PD-L1) treatment. The chain has TRBV5-1 and TRBJ1-1, with 7 bases fitting TRBD1. The CDR3 region is CASSLDREVLTEAFF. The CDR3 nucleotides read TGCGCCAGCAGCTTAGACAGGGAGGTGTTAACTGAAGCTTTCTTT.